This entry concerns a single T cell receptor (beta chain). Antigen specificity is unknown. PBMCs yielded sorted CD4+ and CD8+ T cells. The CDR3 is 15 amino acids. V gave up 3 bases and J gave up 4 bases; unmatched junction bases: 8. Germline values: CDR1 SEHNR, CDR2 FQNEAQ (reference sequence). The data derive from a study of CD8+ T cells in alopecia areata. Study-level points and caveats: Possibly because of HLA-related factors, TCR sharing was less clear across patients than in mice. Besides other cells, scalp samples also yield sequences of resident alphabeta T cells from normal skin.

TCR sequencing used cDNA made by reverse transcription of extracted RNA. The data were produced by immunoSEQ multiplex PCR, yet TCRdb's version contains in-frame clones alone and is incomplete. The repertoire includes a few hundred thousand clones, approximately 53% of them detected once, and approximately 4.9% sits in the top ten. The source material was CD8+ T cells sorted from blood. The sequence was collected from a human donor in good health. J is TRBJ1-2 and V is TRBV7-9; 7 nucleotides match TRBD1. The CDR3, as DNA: TGTGCCAGCAGCTTCCCGGGGACAGCCACCTATGGCTACACCTTC. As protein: CASSFPGTATYGYTF.